The rows below give T cell receptor beta chains drawn from one sample of a study of regulatory T cells in long-lasting Graves disease. Via MiXCR, TCRdb re-called the multiplex PCR reads, giving one row per CDR3 protein. This table has 550,000 to 600,000 distinct CDR3 sequences, more than 15% appearing once. These data were also reused for a study on T cells in Graves' hyperthyroidism and ophthalmopathy.

Material: peripheral blood mononuclear cells (PBMCs), obtained at new diagnosis, from a patient treated with antithyroid drugs. These receptors originate from a man aged 18 to 35 with Graves disease. CDR3s include the opening cysteine and the closing phenylalanine or tryptophan.

J gene,V gene,CDR3 protein
TRBJ1-1,TRBV30,CAWSPPVGTEAFF
TRBJ1-6,TRBV9,CASSPGTGGSPLHF
TRBJ1-3,TRBV6-5,CASSYSVSGVTGNTIYF
TRBJ2-7,TRBV24-1,CATSDFGILDEQYF
TRBJ1-3,TRBV3-1,CASSESWTAGNTIYF
TRBJ1-1,TRBV4-2,CASSQDAGYTEAFF
TRBJ2-2,TRBV5-5,CASRPGGELFF
TRBJ1-5,TRBV12-3/TRBV12-4,CASSFVLRERTPEPQHF
TRBJ1-1,TRBV20-1,CSASEGWLGVTNTEAFF
TRBJ2-2,TRBV5-5,CASSLVRYTGELFF
TRBJ2-3,TRBV7-3,CASSYKAGGTPSTDTQYF
TRBJ1-1,TRBV5-1,CASSPSWGAVTEAFF
TRBJ2-1,TRBV11-2,CASSLGAAYNEQFF
TRBJ2-5,TRBV29-1,CSVTGNKETQYF
TRBJ1-6,TRBV12-3/TRBV12-4,CASSTSGYNSPLHF
TRBJ1-1,TRBV19,CASSHGNTEAFF
TRBJ1-2,TRBV2,CVDRADYGYTF
TRBJ2-7,TRBV7-9,CASSPEGGGREQYF
TRBJ1-1,TRBV29-1,CSVHGQSNTEAFF
TRBJ2-2,TRBV18,CASSPVGNTGELFF
TRBJ1-2,TRBV5-1,CASSSDPGGYTF
TRBJ1-5,TRBV4-2,CASSQETGGGQPQHF
TRBJ2-1,TRBV28,CASSLSTGINEQFF
TRBJ2-3,TRBV11-2,CASSLVGPDTQYF
TRBJ1-2,TRBV3-1,CASSQVGQSYTF
TRBJ1-1,TRBV7-3,CASSTPPGRAFF
TRBJ2-5,TRBV20-1,CSAIGRRGTQYF
TRBJ2-1,TRBV30,CAWNLGTGGNNEQFF
TRBJ1-5,TRBV10-3,CAISESNSRNQPQHF
TRBJ1-2,TRBV20-1,CSALPSTFNYGYTF
TRBJ2-7,TRBV28,CASSDPWDAQAYEQYF
TRBJ2-7,TRBV7-9,CASSLGTSGTGEQYF
TRBJ2-3,TRBV29-1,CSARTSGQETDTQYF
TRBJ2-3,TRBV3-1,CASSPLAGGPLDTQYF
TRBJ2-6,TRBV3-1,CASSQFLDSSLTGANVLTF
TRBJ2-7,TRBV11-2,CASSLGGGSSIYEQYF
TRBJ1-2,TRBV7-9,CASSHGANYGYTF
TRBJ1-2,TRBV7-9,CASSLWAMPGAGYTF
TRBJ2-3,TRBV27,CASALFRSSSTDTQYF
TRBJ2-7,TRBV25-1,CASSDTGTGRDYEQYF